Following are 10 T cell receptor beta chains from one sample sequenced in a study of T cells in Graves' hyperthyroidism and ophthalmopathy. Template material for amplifying TCR beta CDR3 regions consisted of RNA transcripts. HTBI primers were employed in a first-round RT-PCR of the TCR CDR3. Each CDR3 protein gets one entry after TCRdb re-called the multiplex PCR reads with MiXCR. The sample includes some 500,000 distinct CDR3 sequences, 15% to 20% seen only once; the top ten take 25% to 30%. Sequenced sample: blood. The receptors come from a woman in her thirties with Graves' ophthalmopathy.

The sample holds many counts of this clonotype. V is TRBV5-6 and J is TRBJ2-7, with D tentatively TRBD1 (5 bases). The ends were cut back, 0 bases at V and 0 bases at J, with 7 bases in the middle. CDR3 length equals 14 residues. From germline, CDR1 is SGHDT and CDR2 YYEEEE. The CDR3 nucleotides are TGTGCCAGCAGCTTGGCAGGGTACTCCTACGAGCAGTACTTC. Amino acid sequence: CASSLAGYSYEQYF.

In this sample, this clonotype turned up many times. The chain employs TRBV18 and TRBJ2-7, with unresolved D. The germline CDR1 and CDR2 sequences are KGHSH and LQKENI. The CDR3 extends over 14 amino acids. V lost 6 bases and J lost 2, with 14 bases in between. The DNA of the CDR3 is TGTGCCAGCTCTCGCGAAGAAATGCCCTACGAGCAGTACTTC. The encoded protein is CASSREEMPYEQYF.

This clonotype showed up just a few times. The rearrangement links TRBV29-1 to TRBJ2-3; 8 bases agree with TRBD2. The CDR3 length is 15 residues. Losses at the gene ends were 7 bases for V and 0 bases for J; bases not matched to a gene: 9. Germline CDR1 SQVTM, CDR2 ANQGSEA. The CDR3 is CSAPWPSGSTDTQYF. DNA of the CDR3: TGCAGCGCCCCGTGGCCTAGCGGGAGCACAGATACGCAGTATTTT.

This clonotype was seen at least ten times. The chain combines TRBV6-1 with TRBJ2-4; D gene unclear. In germline, CDR1 is MNHNS, CDR2 SASEGT. V was cut by 5 bases and J by 0 bases, with 11 bases left in between. This CDR3 has 15 residues. CDR3 in DNA: TGTGCCAGCAGTTCCCCGACAATAGCCAAAAACATTCAGTACTTC. As protein: CASSSPTIAKNIQYF.

There are many counts of this clonotype. This chain joins TRBV12-3 or TRBV12-4 and TRBJ2-2; D is uncertain. The CDR3 is 15 amino acids. The germline V and J ends were trimmed by 3 bases and 4 bases, with 12 bases remaining between them. CDR3 residues: CASSLGTPLTGELFF. CDR3 DNA: TGTGCCAGCAGTTTGGGTACTCCGCTCACCGGGGAGCTGTTTTTT.

The V call is TRBV6-5, the J call TRBJ2-7, with D perhaps matching TRBD1 (6 bases). CDR3 size: 16 residues. Trimming removed 0 bases from V and 5 bases from J, with 17 bases in between. Germline V gene sequence: CDR1 MNHEY, CDR2 SVGAGI. CDR3 sequence reads: CASSYSLEGQYHEQYF. The DNA of the CDR3 is TGTGCCAGCAGTTACTCGCTTGAAGGACAGTACCACGAGCAGTACTTC.

The gene calls are TRBV4-1 and TRBJ2-7, with D possibly TRBD2 on 5 matching bases. The germline gives CDR1 MGHRA, CDR2 YSYEKL. The CDR3 covers 16 residues. V was pared by 0 bases and J by 3 bases, with 15 bases between. The CDR3 sequence is CASSQDHWSGGYEQYF. CDR3 bases: TGCGCCAGCAGCCAAGATCATTGGAGCGGAGGCTACGAGCAGTACTTC.

This sequence joins TRBV15 and TRBJ2-5; no reliable D call. Trimming cost V 5 bases and J 1 base, with 11 bases left between them. Germline lookup yields CDR1 LNHNV and CDR2 YYDKDF (reference sequence). The CDR3 consists of 14 residues. The CDR3 DNA follows: TGTGCCACCAGCTCCGGAGCGATCCAAGAGACCCAGTACTTC. Translating it yields CATSSGAIQETQYF.

This clonotype was seen at least ten times. The rearrangement uses TRBV7-9 and TRBJ2-3; D not resolved. The V end lost 2 bases, the J end lost 6 bases, and 9 bases lay between the germline ends. The CDR3 is 13 amino acids. Germline assignment: CDR1 SEHNR and CDR2 FQNEAQ (reference sequence). The CDR3 here is CASSLFNPDTQYF. The CDR3 coding sequence is TGTGCCAGCAGCTTATTTAATCCGGATACGCAGTATTTT.

This clonotype was found many times. The chain has TRBV28 and TRBJ2-1; the match to TRBD1 covers 7 bases. CDR3 length equals 14 residues. Germline assignment: CDR1 MDHEN and CDR2 SYDVKM. V lost 6 bases to trimming and J lost 4 bases; unmatched junction nucleotides: 6. The CDR3 bases are TGTGCCAGCAGGGCCGGGACAGCTTACAATGAGCAGTTCTTC. It codes for CASRAGTAYNEQFF.